The rows below give T cell receptor beta chains drawn from one sample of a study of T-cell memory formation after mild COVID-19. TCRdb ran MiXCR on the 5' RACE reads and lists one entry per CDR3 protein. Of approximately 410,000 distinct CDR3 sequences listed, around 22% are singletons. Specimen: PBMCs or a T cell subset sorted from them (not recorded which). These receptors were obtained from an adult woman who had mild COVID-19 (a few samples of this study predate the infection). Cell type and time point are not known. Each CDR3 is given without its conserved first and last residue. Each record gives: J gene, V gene, CDR3 protein.

J gene: TRBJ1-5
V gene: TRBV15
CDR3 protein: ATSRATGADQGRQPQH

J gene: TRBJ2-1
V gene: TRBV3-1
CDR3 protein: ASSPLAGGVAEQF

J gene: TRBJ2-3
V gene: TRBV5-1
CDR3 protein: ASRTSGSMDTQY

J gene: TRBJ2-5
V gene: TRBV7-2
CDR3 protein: ASSLARSVETQY

J gene: TRBJ1-1
V gene: TRBV11-2
CDR3 protein: ASSLRVQTEAF

J gene: TRBJ2-3
V gene: TRBV29-1
CDR3 protein: SVGTSGRLDTQY

J gene: TRBJ1-2
V gene: TRBV2
CDR3 protein: ASKEGRETDGYT

J gene: TRBJ2-5
V gene: TRBV7-9
CDR3 protein: ASSRGGEETQY

J gene: TRBJ1-2
V gene: TRBV5-1
CDR3 protein: ASSLEGTSYGYT

J gene: TRBJ2-7
V gene: TRBV4-2
CDR3 protein: ASSQDLEGREQY

J gene: TRBJ1-5
V gene: TRBV9
CDR3 protein: ASGRNSNQPQH

J gene: TRBJ1-5
V gene: TRBV3-1
CDR3 protein: ASSQEDFFTGGGNQPQH

J gene: TRBJ2-5
V gene: TRBV14
CDR3 protein: ASSQARPRETQY

J gene: TRBJ2-1
V gene: TRBV5-5
CDR3 protein: ASSWQVRGPYNEQF

J gene: TRBJ2-5
V gene: TRBV5-5
CDR3 protein: ASSLTGLEETQY

J gene: TRBJ1-6
V gene: TRBV5-6
CDR3 protein: ASLRSGRGDSPLH

J gene: TRBJ2-3
V gene: TRBV24-1
CDR3 protein: ATSDLGLAEETQY

J gene: TRBJ2-7
V gene: TRBV7-6
CDR3 protein: ASSRLAAGSYEQY

J gene: TRBJ1-4
V gene: TRBV7-9
CDR3 protein: ASGRQGREKLF

J gene: TRBJ1-3
V gene: TRBV5-1
CDR3 protein: ASSLDGASGNTIY

J gene: TRBJ2-5
V gene: TRBV7-7
CDR3 protein: ASSPRQGRGETQY

J gene: TRBJ2-7
V gene: TRBV12-3/TRBV12-4
CDR3 protein: ASRGAGAGHEQY

J gene: TRBJ2-3
V gene: TRBV12-3/TRBV12-4
CDR3 protein: ASSLYPGDTDTQY

J gene: TRBJ2-3
V gene: TRBV12-3/TRBV12-4
CDR3 protein: ASSYDRGASTDTQY

J gene: TRBJ2-7
V gene: TRBV13
CDR3 protein: ASSFWDTLLQY

J gene: TRBJ2-7
V gene: TRBV27
CDR3 protein: ASSPSGILTYEQY

J gene: TRBJ2-5
V gene: TRBV30
CDR3 protein: AWNPQREGVKTQY

J gene: TRBJ2-5
V gene: TRBV6-1
CDR3 protein: ASSERGETQY

J gene: TRBJ2-1
V gene: TRBV7-8
CDR3 protein: ASSLPFGYYNEQF

J gene: TRBJ2-5
V gene: TRBV5-5
CDR3 protein: ASSLSSRRQETQY

J gene: TRBJ1-2
V gene: TRBV10-3
CDR3 protein: AIRGREGSYGYT

J gene: TRBJ2-5
V gene: TRBV3-1
CDR3 protein: ASSRGFGGQETQY

J gene: TRBJ2-7
V gene: TRBV3-1
CDR3 protein: ASSPPGQGFSYEQY

J gene: TRBJ1-1
V gene: TRBV5-1
CDR3 protein: ASSRLARGQGNTEAF

J gene: TRBJ1-5
V gene: TRBV4-2
CDR3 protein: ASSQDLDYGNQPQH

J gene: TRBJ2-1
V gene: TRBV5-4
CDR3 protein: ASSPGVVQAEASEQF

J gene: TRBJ2-4
V gene: TRBV20-1
CDR3 protein: SARAGPVGAKNIQY

J gene: TRBJ1-1
V gene: TRBV6-5
CDR3 protein: ASRNGGARFGEAF

J gene: TRBJ1-1
V gene: TRBV6-5
CDR3 protein: ASSYSWTGGTEAF

J gene: TRBJ2-3
V gene: TRBV4-1
CDR3 protein: ASRRSGGQADTQY

J gene: TRBJ2-1
V gene: TRBV24-1
CDR3 protein: ATSDPTGGLIYEQF

J gene: TRBJ1-2
V gene: TRBV5-1
CDR3 protein: ASSFADRVYGYT

J gene: TRBJ2-7
V gene: TRBV5-1
CDR3 protein: ASSFEQGGSYEQY

J gene: TRBJ1-5
V gene: TRBV2
CDR3 protein: ASSGRNSNQPQH

J gene: TRBJ2-1
V gene: TRBV7-2
CDR3 protein: ASSRDGSRLQF

J gene: TRBJ1-2
V gene: TRBV9
CDR3 protein: ASGELYGYT

J gene: TRBJ2-2
V gene: TRBV5-5
CDR3 protein: ASSLRETGLGNRVPGELF

J gene: TRBJ1-1
V gene: TRBV11-3
CDR3 protein: ASSPVGQGAKDTEAF

J gene: TRBJ1-2
V gene: TRBV5-1
CDR3 protein: ASSPDGQGNYGYT

J gene: TRBJ2-5
V gene: TRBV6-1
CDR3 protein: ASSPSGAGKETQY

J gene: TRBJ2-4
V gene: TRBV24-1
CDR3 protein: ATSDPLAGAKNIQY